Sequencing of this T cell receptor beta chain was carried out in a study of cytomegalovirus exposure and HLA in healthy donors. On the study more broadly: Genetic ancestry analysis placed approximately 79% of the 398 donors that were genotyped in the Caucasian-associated cluster. The study, taken as a whole, reports: The study recorded 160 or so TCR beta chains that were cytomegalovirus-associated. Likely technical artifact: a cluster of highly shared sequence variants.

The PCR employed 60 Vbeta primers together with 13 Jbeta primers. The assay was immunoSEQ multiplex PCR, and TCRdb's table has in-frame clones only and misses some. The data hold around 140,000 clones, with roughly 80% observed a single time. To note about this clone: Its cognate antigen is unknown.

The TCR sequence derives from a male donor in good health and CMV-seronegative. Sample: PBMCs.

The chain's CDR3 is CASSPPGTANNEQFF. The CDR3 DNA is TGTGCCAGCTCACCCCCCGGGACAGCGAACAATGAGCAGTTCTTC. The V call is TRBV18, the J call TRBJ2-1; TRBD1 matches 7 bases. From germline, CDR1 is KGHSH and CDR2 LQKENI. With V trimmed by 3 bases and J by 5 bases, 7 bases remained unmatched. The CDR3 runs to 15 residues. Using reference TRBV18 and TRBJ2-1 for the parts outside the CDR3, the full variable domain is NAGVMQNPRHLVRRRGQEARLRCSPMKGHSHVYWYRQLPEEGLKFMVYLQKENIIDESGMPKERFSAEFPKEGPSILRIQQVVRGDSAAYFCASSPPGTANNEQFFGPGTRLTVL.